The clone carrying this T cell receptor (beta chain) was seen more than once but under ten times. What it binds is not known. One end of the junction varies from germline; a read error may be responsible. This sample stems from a study of blood T cells in healthy people across ages. Study-level information: Researchers report that template switching captured about one barcoded beta molecule per two T cells.

PCR was performed a second time for about 7 to 12 cycles using a sample-barcoded 5' primer and a J-beta primer mix. With 12 random nucleotides, a template-switch adaptor tagged each individual cDNA molecule. From each sample, at least 2.5 million paired-end reads containing CDR3 were obtained. TCRdb called the 5' RACE reads again in MiXCR, with one record for every CDR3 protein. The sample contains approximately 830,000 distinct CDR3 sequences, around 62% of which appear only once. Study-wide results and caveats: Across samples, TCR beta diversity tracked strongly with naive T cell percentage.

The germline V gene has CDR1 DFQATT and CDR2 SNEGSKA (reference sequence). CDR3 length equals 15 residues. Material for sequencing was blood. This TCR was sampled from a man in his thirties or forties in good health. V gene TRBV20-1 combines with J gene TRBJ2-5, with 8 nucleotides matching TRBD1. The CDR3 region has the DNA TGCAGTGCTGGAGACGACAGGGGAATAGGAGAGACCCAGTACTTC. Translated, it gives CSAGDDRGIGETQYF.